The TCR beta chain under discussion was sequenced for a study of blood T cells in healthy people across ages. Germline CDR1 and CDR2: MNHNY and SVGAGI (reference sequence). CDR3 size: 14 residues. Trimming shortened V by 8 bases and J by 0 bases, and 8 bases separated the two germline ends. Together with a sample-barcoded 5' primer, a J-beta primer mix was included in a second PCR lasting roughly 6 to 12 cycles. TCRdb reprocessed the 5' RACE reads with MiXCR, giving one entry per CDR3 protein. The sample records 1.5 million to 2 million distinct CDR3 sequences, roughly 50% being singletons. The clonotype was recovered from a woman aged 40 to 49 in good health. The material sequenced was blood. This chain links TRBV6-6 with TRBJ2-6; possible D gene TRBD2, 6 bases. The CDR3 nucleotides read TGTGCCAGCGCGGGGCCCTCTGGGGCCAACGTCCTGACTTTC. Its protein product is CASAGPSGANVLTF.